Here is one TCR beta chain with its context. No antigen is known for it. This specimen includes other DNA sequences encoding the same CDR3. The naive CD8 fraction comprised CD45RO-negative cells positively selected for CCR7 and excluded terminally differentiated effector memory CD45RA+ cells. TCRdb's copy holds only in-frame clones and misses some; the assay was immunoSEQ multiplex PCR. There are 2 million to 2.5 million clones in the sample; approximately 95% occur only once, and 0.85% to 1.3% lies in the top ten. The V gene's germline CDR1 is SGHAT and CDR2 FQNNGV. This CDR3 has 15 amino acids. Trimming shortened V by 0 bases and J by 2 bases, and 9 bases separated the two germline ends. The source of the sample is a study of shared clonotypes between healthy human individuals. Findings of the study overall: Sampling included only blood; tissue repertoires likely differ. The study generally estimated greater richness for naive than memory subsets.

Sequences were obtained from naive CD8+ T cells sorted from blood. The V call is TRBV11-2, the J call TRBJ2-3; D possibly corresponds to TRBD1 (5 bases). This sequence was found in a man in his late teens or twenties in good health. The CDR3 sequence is CASSLEGASTDTQYF. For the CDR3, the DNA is TGTGCCAGCAGCTTAGAAGGGGCCTCCACAGATACGCAGTATTTT.